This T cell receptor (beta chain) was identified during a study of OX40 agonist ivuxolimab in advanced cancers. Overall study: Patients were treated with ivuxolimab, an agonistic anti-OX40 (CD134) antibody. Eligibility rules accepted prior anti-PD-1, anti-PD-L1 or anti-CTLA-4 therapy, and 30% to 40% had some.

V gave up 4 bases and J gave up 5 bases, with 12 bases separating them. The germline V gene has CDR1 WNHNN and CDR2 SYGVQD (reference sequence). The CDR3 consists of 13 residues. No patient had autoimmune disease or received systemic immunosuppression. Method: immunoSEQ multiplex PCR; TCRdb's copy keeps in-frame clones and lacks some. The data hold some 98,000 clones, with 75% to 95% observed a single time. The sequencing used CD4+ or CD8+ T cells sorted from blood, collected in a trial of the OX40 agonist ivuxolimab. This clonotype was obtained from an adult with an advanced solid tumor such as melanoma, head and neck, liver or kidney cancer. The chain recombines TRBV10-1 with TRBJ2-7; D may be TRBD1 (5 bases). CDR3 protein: CASSGRALDEQYF. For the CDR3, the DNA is TGCGCCAGCAGTGGCAGGGCCCTCGACGAGCAGTACTTC.